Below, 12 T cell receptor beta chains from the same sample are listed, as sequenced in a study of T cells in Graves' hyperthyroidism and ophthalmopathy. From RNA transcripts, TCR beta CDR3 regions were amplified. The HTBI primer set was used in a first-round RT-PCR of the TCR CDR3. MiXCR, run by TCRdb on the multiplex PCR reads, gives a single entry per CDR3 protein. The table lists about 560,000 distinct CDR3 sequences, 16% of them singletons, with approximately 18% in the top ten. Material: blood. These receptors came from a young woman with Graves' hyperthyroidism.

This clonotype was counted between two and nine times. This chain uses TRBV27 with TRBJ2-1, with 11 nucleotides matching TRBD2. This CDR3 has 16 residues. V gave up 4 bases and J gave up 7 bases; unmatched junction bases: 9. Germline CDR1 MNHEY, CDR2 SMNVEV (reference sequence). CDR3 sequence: CASSSSLAGVTNEQFF. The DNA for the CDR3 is TGTGCCAGCAGTTCCTCACTAGCGGGAGTTACGAATGAGCAGTTCTTC.

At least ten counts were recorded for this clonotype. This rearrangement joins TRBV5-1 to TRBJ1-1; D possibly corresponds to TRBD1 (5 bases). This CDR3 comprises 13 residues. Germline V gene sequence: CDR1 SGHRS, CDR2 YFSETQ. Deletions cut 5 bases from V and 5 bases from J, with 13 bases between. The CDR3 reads CASRGRVDTEAFF. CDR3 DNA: TGCGCCAGCAGAGGCAGGGTGGATACTGAAGCTTTCTTT.

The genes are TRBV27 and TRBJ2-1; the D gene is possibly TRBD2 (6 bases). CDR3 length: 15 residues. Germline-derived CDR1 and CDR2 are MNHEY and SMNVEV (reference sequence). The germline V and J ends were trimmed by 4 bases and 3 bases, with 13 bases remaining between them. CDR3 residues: CASSSRLDLYNEQFF. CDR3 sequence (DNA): TGTGCCAGCAGTTCAAGACTAGATCTCTACAATGAGCAGTTCTTC.

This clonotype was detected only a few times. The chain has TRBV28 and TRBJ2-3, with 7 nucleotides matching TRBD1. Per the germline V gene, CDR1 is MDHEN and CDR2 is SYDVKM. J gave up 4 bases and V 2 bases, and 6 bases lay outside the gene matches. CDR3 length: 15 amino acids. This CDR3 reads CASSLGQGVADTQYF. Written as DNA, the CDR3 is TGTGCCAGCAGTTTAGGGCAGGGGGTTGCAGATACGCAGTATTTT. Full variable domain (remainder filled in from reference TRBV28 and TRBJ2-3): DVKVTQSSRYLVKRTGEKVFLECVQDMDHENMFWYRQDPGLGLRLIYFSYDVKMKEKGDIPEGYSVSREKKERFSLILESASTNQTSMYLCASSLGQGVADTQYFGPGTRLTVL.

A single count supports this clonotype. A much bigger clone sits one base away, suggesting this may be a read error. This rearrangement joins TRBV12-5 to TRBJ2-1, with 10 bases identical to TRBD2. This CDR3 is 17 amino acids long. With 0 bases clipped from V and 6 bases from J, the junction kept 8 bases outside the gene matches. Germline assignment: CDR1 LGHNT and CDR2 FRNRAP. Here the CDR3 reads CASGLVLAGDRLNEQFF. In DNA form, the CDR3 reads TGTGCTAGTGGTTTGGTCCTAGCGGGAGACCGCCTCAATGAGCAGTTCTTC.

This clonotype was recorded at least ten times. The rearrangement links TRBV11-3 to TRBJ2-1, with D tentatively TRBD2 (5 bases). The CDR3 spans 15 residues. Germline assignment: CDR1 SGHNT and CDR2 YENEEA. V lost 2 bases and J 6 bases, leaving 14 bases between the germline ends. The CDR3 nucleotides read TGTGCCAGCAGCTTAAGACCTAGCTCAATCAATGAGCAGTTCTTC. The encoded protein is CASSLRPSSINEQFF.

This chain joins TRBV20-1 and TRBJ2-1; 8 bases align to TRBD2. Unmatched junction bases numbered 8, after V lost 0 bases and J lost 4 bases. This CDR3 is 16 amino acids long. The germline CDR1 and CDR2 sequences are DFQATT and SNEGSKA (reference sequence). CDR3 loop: CSARDDWREAYNEQFF. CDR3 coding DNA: TGCAGTGCTAGAGATGATTGGCGGGAGGCGTACAATGAGCAGTTCTTC.

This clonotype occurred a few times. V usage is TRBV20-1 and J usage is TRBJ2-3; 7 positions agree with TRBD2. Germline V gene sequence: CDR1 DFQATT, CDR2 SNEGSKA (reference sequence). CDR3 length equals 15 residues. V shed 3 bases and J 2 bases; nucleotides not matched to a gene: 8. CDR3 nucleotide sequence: TGCAGTGCTAGCCTTGGCGGGGGAACCACAGATACGCAGTATTTT. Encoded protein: CSASLGGGTTDTQYF.

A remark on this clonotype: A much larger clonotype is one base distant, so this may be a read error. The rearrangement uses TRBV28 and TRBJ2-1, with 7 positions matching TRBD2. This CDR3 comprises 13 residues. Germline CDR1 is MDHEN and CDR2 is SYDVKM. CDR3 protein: CASIGRAGNEQLF. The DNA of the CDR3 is TGTGCCAGCATTGGGAGGGCGGGTAATGAGCAGCTCTTC.

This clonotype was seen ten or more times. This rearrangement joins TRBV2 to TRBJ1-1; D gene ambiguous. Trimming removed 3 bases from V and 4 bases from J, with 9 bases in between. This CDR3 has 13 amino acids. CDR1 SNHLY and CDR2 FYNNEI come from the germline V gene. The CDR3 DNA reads TGTGCCAGCAGTGATGACGGGAGCACTGAAGCTTTCTTT. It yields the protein CASSDDGSTEAFF.

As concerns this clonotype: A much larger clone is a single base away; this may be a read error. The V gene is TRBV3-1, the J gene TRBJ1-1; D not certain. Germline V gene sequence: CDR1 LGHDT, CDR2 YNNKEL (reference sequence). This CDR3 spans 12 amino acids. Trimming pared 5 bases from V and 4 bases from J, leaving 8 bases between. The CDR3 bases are TGTGCCAGCAGCGCTGTAAGCACTGAAGCTTTCTTT. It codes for CASSAVSTEAFF.

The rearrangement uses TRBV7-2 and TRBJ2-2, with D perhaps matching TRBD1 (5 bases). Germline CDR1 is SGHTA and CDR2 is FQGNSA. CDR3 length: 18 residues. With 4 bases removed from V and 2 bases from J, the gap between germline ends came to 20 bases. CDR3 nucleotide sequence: TGTGCCAGCAGCTCAAGATGGGGCGCAGCCCTCAACACCGGGGAGCTGTTTTTT. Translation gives CASSSRWGAALNTGELFF. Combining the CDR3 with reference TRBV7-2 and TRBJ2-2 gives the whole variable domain GAGVSQSPSNKVTEKGKDVELRCDPISGHTALYWYRQSLGQGLEFLIYFQGNSAPDKSGLPSDRFSAERTGGSVSTLTIQRTQQEDSAVYLCASSSRWGAALNTGELFFGEGSRLTVL.